This T cell receptor (beta chain) emerged from a study of a mutant IDH1 vaccine in newly diagnosed glioma. Some clones are missing from TCRdb's copy, which holds only in-frame ones; the method was immunoSEQ multiplex PCR. Of roughly 74,000 clones listed, approximately 85% are singletons. Comment on this clone: What it binds is unknown.

Germline-derived CDR1 and CDR2 are KGHSH and LQKENI. V gave up 4 bases and J gave up 8 bases; unmatched junction bases: 5. The CDR3 is 14 amino acids. Time point described: week 23, last vaccination. Doses consisted of 300 ug of mutant IDH1 20-mer peptide each, paired with topical imiquimod. The sequence was obtained from a man aged 25 to 40 with glioma. Some clones in this sample may be carry-over from other donors' samples. Sample: PBMCs, taken from a glioma patient whose treatment included an IDH1 peptide vaccine. This chain uses TRBV18 with TRBJ2-1; 10 positions agree with TRBD1. CDR3 nucleotide sequence: TGTGCCAGCTCACGACAGGGGGCTCAGGATGAGCAGTTCTTC. Its protein product is CASSRQGAQDEQFF. Complete variable domain (other parts from reference TRBV18 and TRBJ2-1): NAGVMQNPRHLVRRRGQEARLRCSPMKGHSHVYWYRQLPEEGLKFMVYLQKENIIDESGMPKERFSAEFPKEGPSILRIQQVVRGDSAAYFCASSRQGAQDEQFFGPGTRLTVL.